This T cell receptor beta chain was retrieved from a study of metastatic and nonmetastatic thyroid tumors. In the study overall: Samples came from malignant and benign thyroid patients, and repertoires were compared across blood and tumor or nodule tissue. The study, taken as a whole, reports: Reported TCR beta diversity, measured in blood and tumor, was significantly higher for malignant thyroid tumors than for benign nodules.

TCRdb re-processed the PCR reads through MiXCR. The sample lists about 43,000 clones, more than 3% occurring once. Every patient underwent thyroid surgery untreated. This clone has at least ten counts. Its antigen is not identified. Sequenced sample: blood. This clonotype was sampled from a female donor with papillary thyroid cancer or a benign thyroid nodule (not recorded which). Some clones in this sample may be carry-over from other donors' samples.

The CDR3 nucleotides read TGTGCCAGCAGCGCCGGGACAGGGAGGAGTTTGGGGAGAAATGAGCAGTTCTTC. Protein sequence: CASSAGTGRSLGRNEQFF. The J gene is TRBJ2-1, the V gene TRBV9; 9 bases agree with TRBD1. V shed 3 bases, J shed 7 bases, and the junction held 17 bases outside the gene matches. Germline V gene data show CDR1 as SGDLS and CDR2 as YYNGEE. The CDR3 is 18 amino acids.